These 11 T cell receptor beta chains share one sample of origin, sequenced in a study of blood T cell repertoires in COVID-19. Generated by immunoSEQ multiplex PCR, the TCRdb table keeps only in-frame clones and is missing some. The sample comprises hundreds of thousands of clones, 75% to 90% of which are singletons, and about 1% rests with the top ten. The sample comprised peripheral blood. The source of these receptors is a man younger than 30 with COVID-19, enrolled during active disease.

The rearrangement joins TRBV19 to TRBJ2-7; D is possibly TRBD1 (6 bases). Germline CDR1 and CDR2: LNHDA and SQIVND (reference sequence). The CDR3 has 16 amino acids. V dropped 4 bases and J dropped 4 bases, with 20 bases sitting between them. CDR3 sequence reads: CASSNGQYGIDYEQYF. CDR3 coding DNA: TGTGCCAGTAGTAATGGACAGTATGGGATTGATTACGAGCAGTACTTC.

This clone was seen a few times. CDR3 in DNA: TGCAGCGTTGAAGTGACCGGGACAGGGAATGAAAAACTGTTTTTT. Residues: CSVEVTGTGNEKLFF. V gene TRBV29-1 combines with J gene TRBJ1-4; 9 bases fit TRBD1. The CDR3 sequence is 15 residues long. CDR1 is SQVTM and CDR2 is ANQGSEA in the germline V gene. The junction had 5 bases not matched to a gene; V was cut back by 1 base and J by 5 bases.

This rearrangement joins TRBV25-1 to TRBJ2-1, with 11 bases lining up with TRBD2. CDR3 size: 16 residues. V was pared by 1 base and J by 5 bases, with 4 bases of the junction left unmatched. Germline V gives CDR1 MGHDK, CDR2 SYGVNS. The CDR3 loop is CASSESGLAAHNEQFF. The CDR3 DNA reads as TGTGCCAGCAGTGAATCGGGACTAGCGGCCCACAATGAGCAGTTCTTC.

The rearrangement links TRBV13 to TRBJ2-1; TRBD2 matches 9 bases. Trimming at V came to 2 bases and at J to 0 bases, leaving 2 bases not matched to a gene. The CDR3 length is 16 residues. The V gene's germline CDR1 is PRHDT and CDR2 FYEKMQ (reference sequence). DNA for the CDR3: TGTGCCAGCAGCTTAAATAGCGGGAGCTCCTACAATGAGCAGTTCTTC. Translation gives CASSLNSGSSYNEQFF.

The CDR3 DNA is TGTGCCTGGGGTCTAGCGGGAGGGAGGCAAGAGACCCAGTACTTC. Protein product: CAWGLAGGRQETQYF. The chain links TRBV30 to TRBJ2-5, with 12 bases that match TRBD2. Per germline, CDR1 GTSNPN and CDR2 SVGIG (reference sequence). The CDR3 consists of 15 residues. The junction had 6 bases not matched to a gene; V was cut back by 5 bases and J by 2 bases.

J is TRBJ2-6 and V is TRBV27, with D possibly TRBD2 on 5 matching bases. Germline assignment: CDR1 MNHEY and CDR2 SMNVEV (reference sequence). This CDR3 is 19 amino acids long. Trimming left V 5 bases short and J 0 bases short, with 20 bases between. The DNA of the CDR3 is TGTGCCAGCAGTCCTTGGCATCCCAAGCGGAGCTCTGGGGCCAACGTCCTGACTTTC. Amino acid sequence: CASSPWHPKRSSGANVLTF.

This chain joins TRBV7-9 and TRBJ2-7, with D possibly being TRBD1 (5 bases). The CDR3 covers 13 residues. Germline CDR1 is SEHNR and CDR2 is FQNEAQ (reference sequence). Trimming cost V 4 bases and J 0 bases, with 7 bases left between them. The CDR3: CASSSQASYEQYF. The CDR3 region has the DNA TGTGCCAGCAGCTCACAGGCCTCCTACGAGCAGTACTTC.

The chain carries TRBV5-1 and TRBJ2-5; possible D gene TRBD2, 6 bases. Germline CDR1 is SGHRS and CDR2 is YFSETQ. With 0 bases removed from V and 5 bases from J, the gap between germline ends came to 17 bases. The CDR3 is made up of 16 amino acids. CDR3 sequence: CASSLGDFPSGETQYF. CDR3 in DNA: TGCGCCAGCAGCTTGGGGGACTTCCCCTCAGGGGAGACCCAGTACTTC.

This chain links TRBV10-1 with TRBJ1-6, with TRBD1 as a possible D gene (5 bases). The V gene lost 2 bases and the J gene lost 10 bases, with 12 bases spanning the gap. The CDR3 is made up of 14 amino acids. CDR1 WNHNN and CDR2 SYGVQD come from the germline V gene (reference sequence). CDR3 nucleotide sequence: TGCGCCAGCAGTGAGATCCAGGGTGAATCACCCCTCCACTTT. Amino acids: CASSEIQGESPLHF.

J is TRBJ1-1 and V is TRBV3-1 (or the pseudogene TRBV3-2); D unresolved. V gave up 3 bases and J gave up 11 bases, with 13 bases separating them. CDR1 and CDR2 from the germline V gene are LGHDT and YNNKEL (reference sequence). The CDR3 spans 12 residues. The CDR3, as DNA: TGTGCCAGCAGCCAGAACGAGGCGGGGGCTTTCTTT. It encodes CASSQNEAGAFF.

CDR3 bases: TGTGCCAGCAGCCGACTAGTCTACGAGCAGTACTTC. Protein product: CASSRLVYEQYF. The chain links TRBV12-3 or TRBV12-4 to TRBJ2-7; possibly TRBD2 for D (6 bases). Between the trimmed V and J ends, which lost 6 bases and 3 bases, there was a span of 9 bases. This CDR3 contains 12 residues.